The rows below give T cell receptor beta chains drawn from one sample of a study of blood T cell repertoires in COVID-19. Generated by immunoSEQ multiplex PCR, the TCRdb table keeps only in-frame clones and is missing some. The table shows approximately 180,000 clones, with approximately 81% occurring only once. The sample taken for sequencing was peripheral blood. Receptor source: a person aged 65 to 85 with COVID-19, enrolled during active disease. The CDR3 runs from the conserved cysteine through the conserved F or W. The D gene is left open where the match is weak. For some rows the clone size is stated as once, few or many, or as a class when expanded; others skip it.

D | size | J | V | DNA | CDR3
TRBD2 | NA | TRBJ2-3 | TRBV27 | TGTGCCAGCAGTTTGGGACTAGCGGGGACAAGCACAGATACGCAGTATTTT | CASSLGLAGTSTDTQYF
NA | NA | TRBJ2-7 | TRBV6-5 | TGTGCCAGCAGTTTCCAGGGGCCGGTCGAGCAGTACTTC | CASSFQGPVEQYF
NA | NA | TRBJ1-6 | TRBV27 | TGTGCCAGCAGCCTTGCCGGGGTCTATAATTCACCCCTCCACTTT | CASSLAGVYNSPLHF
TRBD1 | NA | TRBJ2-2 | TRBV24-1 | TGTGCCACCGGCGCAGGGGGCAATACCGGGGAGCTGTTTTTT | CATGAGGNTGELFF
NA | NA | TRBJ1-6 | TRBV7-3 | TGTGCCAGCAGCGAGCTTTATGATCTTTCACCCCTCCACTTT | CASSELYDLSPLHF
TRBD1 | NA | TRBJ1-5 | TRBV4-3 | TGCGCCAGCAGCCCCGGGACAGGGAAAAACGGCAATCAGCCCCAGCATTTT | CASSPGTGKNGNQPQHF
NA | NA | TRBJ2-7 | TRBV2 | TGTGCCAGCTCACCAGGCTCCTACGAGCAGTACTTC | CASSPGSYEQYF
TRBD1 | once | TRBJ1-5 | TRBV6-5 | TGTGCCAGTAAGATCGGACAGGGGGCTCAGCCCCAGCATTTT | CASKIGQGAQPQHF
NA | NA | TRBJ1-5 | TRBV6-5 | TGTGCCAGCAAGAGTAGCAATCAGCCCCAGCATTTT | CASKSSNQPQHF
NA | NA | TRBJ2-3 | TRBV5-4 | TGTGCCAGCAGCTCCCGGGCCTCGGGGACAGATACGCAGTATTTT | CASSSRASGTDTQYF
NA | NA | TRBJ1-6 | TRBV21-1 | TGTGCCAGCAGCAAATTCCCACAGGATACAGATTCACCCCTCCACTTT | CASSKFPQDTDSPLHF
NA | NA | TRBJ1-3 | TRBV7-2 | TGTGCCAGCAGCTTAGGTTACAGCTCTGGAAACACCATATATTTT | CASSLGYSSGNTIYF
TRBD1 | many | TRBJ2-1 | TRBV28 | TGTGCCAGCAGTTTTCCTACAGGGGGCAAGAACAATGAGCAGTTCTTC | CASSFPTGGKNNEQFF
TRBD1 | NA | TRBJ1-2 | TRBV6-2/TRBV6-3 | TGTGCCAGCAGTTCGGGGACAGGGAGACCCCGATCAAACTATGGCTACACCTTC | CASSSGTGRPRSNYGYTF
NA | NA | TRBJ2-7 | TRBV2 | TGTGCCAGCAAAGGGGTCAGCAGCTACGAGCAGTACTTC | CASKGVSSYEQYF
NA | NA | TRBJ2-1 | TRBV7-9 | TGTGCCAGCAGCTCAGGGGGAGGCACCTACAATGAGCAGTTCTTC | CASSSGGGTYNEQFF
NA | NA | TRBJ1-2 | TRBV5-1 | TGCGCCAGCACCCTTGATAGTTACAGTTTTGGCTACACCTTC | CASTLDSYSFGYTF
TRBD1 | NA | TRBJ1-5 | TRBV6-5 | TGTGCCAGCAGTAAATGGACAGGCAGCAATCAGCCCCAGCATTTT | CASSKWTGSNQPQHF
NA | once | TRBJ2-7 | TRBV21-1 | TGTGCCAGCAGCACTACTAGCGGGGGAACCTACGAGCAGTACTTC | CASSTTSGGTYEQYF
NA | once | TRBJ1-3 | TRBV27 | TGTGCCAGCAGTTTAACTTCTGCGAATGGAAACACCATATATTTT | CASSLTSANGNTIYF
TRBD1 | NA | TRBJ1-2 | TRBV9 | TGTGCCAGCAGCCCACGACAGGGATTAAACTATGGCTACACCTTC | CASSPRQGLNYGYTF
NA | once | TRBJ2-5 | TRBV21-1 | TGTGCCAGCCCTCTTCTAGCGGGAGTTCGAGGAGAGACCCAGTACTTC | CASPLLAGVRGETQYF
NA | NA | TRBJ2-5 | TRBV29-1 | TGCAGTGGTCTCAAGGGGGGGGAGACCCAGTACTTC | CSGLKGGETQYF
TRBD1 | NA | TRBJ1-2 | TRBV6-5 | TGTGCCAGCAGACCGACAGGGACAGCGAACTATGGCTACACCTTC | CASRPTGTANYGYTF
NA | NA | TRBJ1-2 | TRBV6-4 | TGTGCCAGCAGCGGAGAGTCTAACTATGGCTACACCTTC | CASSGESNYGYTF
NA | NA | TRBJ2-3 | TRBV5-6 | TGTGCCAGCAGCTTTTCGTTGGCGGGACGAAAGGATACGCAGTATTTT | CASSFSLAGRKDTQYF
TRBD1 | NA | TRBJ2-5 | TRBV4-3 | TGCGCCAGCAGCCAAGGGTTCCCAGGGGGACAAGAGACCCAGTACTTC | CASSQGFPGGQETQYF
NA | NA | TRBJ2-7 | TRBV13 | TGTGCCAGCAGTCCCGCAGACAGGCCCTCCTACGAGCAGTACTTC | CASSPADRPSYEQYF
TRBD1 | NA | TRBJ1-4 | TRBV4-3 | TGCGCCAGCAGCCAAGATACGGGACAGAATAATGAAAAACTGTTTTTT | CASSQDTGQNNEKLFF
NA | once | TRBJ2-3 | TRBV11-2 | TGTGCCAGCAGCTTAGGGAACAGCCCAAGCACAGATACGCAGTATTTT | CASSLGNSPSTDTQYF
NA | NA | TRBJ2-2 | TRBV5-3 | TGTGCCAGAAGCCGATGGGCCCCAAAAGCCACCGGGGAGCTGTTTTTT | CARSRWAPKATGELFF
NA | NA | TRBJ1-2 | TRBV5-8 | TGTGCCAGCACCGGATGGGGGGAGATGGACTATGGCTACACCTTC | CASTGWGEMDYGYTF
NA | once | TRBJ1-1 | TRBV7-9 | TGTGCCAGCAGCCTGGTGGCAGAGAACACTGAAGCTTTCTTT | CASSLVAENTEAFF
NA | NA | TRBJ1-1 | TRBV28 | TGTGCCAGCAGTTTTTGGGGAGGAACTGAAGCTTTCTTT | CASSFWGGTEAFF
NA | few | TRBJ1-4 | TRBV5-1 | TGCGCCAGCAGGGACAGTTGGGCTAATGAAAAACTGTTTTTT | CASRDSWANEKLFF
TRBD1 | few | TRBJ2-1 | TRBV29-1 | TGCAGCGTTATCGGACAGGGTTCCTACAATGAGCAGTTCTTC | CSVIGQGSYNEQFF
TRBD1 | NA | TRBJ2-1 | TRBV15 | TGTGCCACCAGTTTCGGACAGGGGAGGAATGAGCAGTTCTTC | CATSFGQGRNEQFF
NA | NA | TRBJ2-7 | TRBV4-3 | TGCGCCAGCAGCCAAGTGCAGGATGACTACGAGCAGTACTTC | CASSQVQDDYEQYF
NA | NA | TRBJ2-7 | TRBV27 | TGTGCCAGCAGTCGATCGGGGGTTAGGTACTTC | CASSRSGVRYF
TRBD1 | NA | TRBJ1-6 | TRBV14 | TGTGCCAGCAGCAATCGGGACAGCTCAAATTCACCCCTCCACTTT | CASSNRDSSNSPLHF
TRBD1 | NA | TRBJ2-7 | TRBV19 | TGTGCCAGTAGTATAGCGGGACAGGCCTACGAGCAGTACTTC | CASSIAGQAYEQYF
NA | NA | TRBJ1-2 | TRBV18 | TGTGCCAGCTCACCACAGGGGTCGCCTGCGTCTGGCTACACCTTC | CASSPQGSPASGYTF
NA | once | TRBJ2-3 | TRBV5-5 | TGTGCCAGCAGCGTGGGCGTCCCGAGGACAGATACGCAGTATTTT | CASSVGVPRTDTQYF
TRBD2 | NA | TRBJ2-1 | TRBV12-3/TRBV12-4 | TGTGCCAGCCCTAGCGGGAGGTTCTATGAGCAGTTCTTC | CASPSGRFYEQFF
NA | NA | TRBJ2-3 | TRBV29-1 | TGCAGCGTCGACGACATAGGCCCAGATACGCAGTATTTT | CSVDDIGPDTQYF
NA | NA | TRBJ1-6 | TRBV5-5 | TGTGCCAGCAGCTTGGCCGACGGCCAGGATTCACCCCTCCACTTT | CASSLADGQDSPLHF
NA | few | TRBJ2-7 | TRBV27 | TGTGCCAGCAGTTCCCGAACTGGCTACGAGCAGTACTTC | CASSSRTGYEQYF
TRBD1 | NA | TRBJ2-7 | TRBV7-2 | TGTGCCAGCAGCTTCTCTACCGGGACAGGGGAGTACGAGCAGTACTTC | CASSFSTGTGEYEQYF
NA | NA | TRBJ2-5 | TRBV19 | TGTGCCAGTAGTATAGGAGGGATCCAAGAGACCCAGTACTTC | CASSIGGIQETQYF
NA | NA | TRBJ1-2 | TRBV6-1 | TGTGCCAGCAGGAGAACAGTGAACTATGGCTACACCTTC | CASRRTVNYGYTF
NA | NA | TRBJ2-1 | TRBV27 | TGTGCCAGCAGTTTATTCAGCTACAATGAGCAGTTCTTC | CASSLFSYNEQFF
NA | NA | TRBJ2-1 | TRBV4-1 | TGCGCCAGCAGACGTGGGACAGAGCAGTTCTTC | CASRRGTEQFF
NA | NA | TRBJ1-5 | TRBV6-5 | TGTGCCAGCAGGGCATATAGCAATCAGCCCCAGCATTTT | CASRAYSNQPQHF
TRBD1 | NA | TRBJ1-3 | TRBV5-1 | TGCGCCAGCAGCTTGGCGGACAGGGGTGGAAACACCATATATTTT | CASSLADRGGNTIYF
TRBD2 | NA | TRBJ2-1 | TRBV7-2 | TGTGCCAGCAGCTTCACTAGCGGGGGCCTTAATCCGGTCCAGTTCTTC | CASSFTSGGLNPVQFF
TRBD1 | once | TRBJ1-4 | TRBV18 | TGTGCCAGCTCACCCCCCGTCCGTCAGGGGGACCCTGCCGAAAAACTGTTTTTT | CASSPPVRQGDPAEKLFF
NA | NA | TRBJ1-1 | TRBV19 | TGTGCCAGCCGGCCTCAGGGGTCCTCTGAAGCTTTCTTT | CASRPQGSSEAFF
NA | NA | TRBJ1-2 | TRBV28 | TGTGCCACCATTGGGGGGGCCGGCTATGGCTACACCTTC | CATIGGAGYGYTF
NA | once | TRBJ2-4 | TRBV4-3 | TGCGCCAGCAGCCAAGTTGACCGAAGGGAGAACATTCAGTACTTC | CASSQVDRRENIQYF